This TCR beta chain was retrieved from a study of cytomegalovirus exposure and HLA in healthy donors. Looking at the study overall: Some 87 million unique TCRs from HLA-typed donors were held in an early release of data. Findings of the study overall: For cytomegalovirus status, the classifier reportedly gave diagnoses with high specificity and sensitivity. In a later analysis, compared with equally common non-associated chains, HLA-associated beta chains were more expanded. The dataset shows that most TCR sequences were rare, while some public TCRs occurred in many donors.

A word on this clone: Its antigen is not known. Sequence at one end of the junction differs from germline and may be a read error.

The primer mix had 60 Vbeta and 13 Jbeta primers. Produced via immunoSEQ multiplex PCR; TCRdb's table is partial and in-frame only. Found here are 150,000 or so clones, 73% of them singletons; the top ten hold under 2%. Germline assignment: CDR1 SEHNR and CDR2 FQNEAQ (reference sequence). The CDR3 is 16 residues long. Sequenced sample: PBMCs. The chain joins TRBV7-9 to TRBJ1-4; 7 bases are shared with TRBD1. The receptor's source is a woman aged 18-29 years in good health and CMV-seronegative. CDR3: CSSSPPYRDRDEKLFF. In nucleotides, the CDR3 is TGTTCCAGCAGCCCACCGTACCGGGACAGAGATGAAAAACTGTTTTTT.